The 24 T cell receptor beta chains in this list originate from one sample, sequenced in a study of identical twins' blood T cells. TCRdb redid the calling of the 5' RACE reads with MiXCR, one entry per CDR3 protein. This table holds 300,000 to 400,000 distinct CDR3 sequences, more than 25% found once. Sequenced: PBMCs. The source of these receptors is a woman aged 18 to 50 in good health.

This chain connects TRBV7-2 to TRBJ1-2, with D perhaps matching TRBD1 (5 bases). Germline CDR1 and CDR2: SGHTA and FQGNSA. The germline V and J ends were trimmed by 2 bases and 5 bases, with 21 bases remaining between them. CDR3 length: 17 amino acids. CDR3 nucleotides: TGTGCCAGCAGCTTACTTGGGACGGACCCCCTACTTTATGGCTACACCTTC. Protein: CASSLLGTDPLLYGYTF.

In this sample, this clonotype turned up many times. This chain uses TRBV6-4 with TRBJ2-3; TRBD2 agrees at 9 bases. CDR1 is MRHNA and CDR2 is SNTAGT in the germline V gene. This CDR3 has 14 residues. J lost 1 base, V lost 4 bases, and 0 bases had no gene match. This chain's CDR3 is CASSVAGGTDTQYF. The CDR3 nucleotides are TGTGCCAGCAGTGTAGCGGGAGGCACAGATACGCAGTATTTT.

This sequence joins TRBV27 and TRBJ2-4, with D possibly TRBD2 on 6 matching bases. This CDR3 spans 16 amino acids. Germline V CDR1 and CDR2: MNHEY, SMNVEV (reference sequence). Trimming stripped 6 bases from V and 0 bases from J, with 15 bases between. DNA of the CDR3: TGTGCCAGCAGCCCGTGGAGGGGATTAGCCAAAAACATTCAGTACTTC. It yields the protein CASSPWRGLAKNIQYF.

This chain joins TRBV20-1 and TRBJ2-1, with 8 bases matching TRBD2. The CDR3 length is 14 residues. Germline V gene sequence: CDR1 DFQATT, CDR2 SNEGSKA (reference sequence). J lost 4 bases, V lost 2 bases, and 4 bases had no gene match. This CDR3 is CSARSGGSYNEQFF. Written as DNA, the CDR3 is TGCAGTGCTAGATCGGGGGGGTCATACAATGAGCAGTTCTTC.

This clonotype was seen a few times. The rearrangement links TRBV5-5 to TRBJ2-2, with D perhaps TRBD1 (6 bases). Trimming stripped 1 base from V and 1 base from J, with 11 bases between. The CDR3 sequence is 16 residues long. Per the germline V gene, CDR1 is SGHKS and CDR2 is YYEKEE (reference sequence). The CDR3 here is CASSLFTGRNTGELFF. As DNA, the CDR3 is TGTGCCAGCAGCTTGTTTACAGGGCGGAACACCGGGGAGCTGTTTTTT. The full variable domain, its missing parts supplied by reference TRBV5-5 and TRBJ2-2, is DAGVTQSPTHLIKTRGQQVTLRCSPISGHKSVSWYQQVLGQGPQFIFQYYEKEERGRGNFPDRFSARQFPNYSSELNVNALLLGDSALYLCASSLFTGRNTGELFFGEGSRLTVL.

This clonotype has just a few counts. This sequence joins TRBV14 and TRBJ1-6; D perhaps matches TRBD1 (5 bases). This CDR3 comprises 16 residues. Trimming shortened V by 1 base and J by 6 bases, and 13 bases separated the two germline ends. Per the germline V gene, CDR1 is SGHDN and CDR2 is FVKESK. The CDR3 nucleotides are TGTGCCAGCAGCCAAGTCCCGACAGCGAGTAATTCACCCCTCCACTTT. Amino acids: CASSQVPTASNSPLHF. Drawing the rest from reference TRBV14 and TRBJ1-6, the complete variable domain is EAGVTQFPSHSVIEKGQTVTLRCDPISGHDNLYWYRRVMGKEIKFLLHFVKESKQDESGMPNNRFLAERTGGTYSTLKVQPAELEDSGVYFCASSQVPTASNSPLHFGNGTRLTVT.

The chain links TRBV10-3 to TRBJ1-1; D may be TRBD1 (5 bases). V was cut by 4 bases and J by 1 base, with 7 bases left in between. The CDR3 consists of 13 residues. Germline loops: CDR1 ENHRY, CDR2 SYGVKD. This chain's CDR3 is CAISGGKNTEAFF. CDR3 nucleotide sequence: TGTGCCATCAGTGGGGGGAAGAACACTGAAGCTTTCTTT.

The CDR3, as DNA: TGTGCCAGCAGTGGAGGGACATCGCCTGACATGAACACTGAAGCTTTCTTT. The encoded protein is CASSGGTSPDMNTEAFF. This chain joins TRBV2 and TRBJ1-1, with D perhaps TRBD1 (6 bases). Germline CDR1 and CDR2: SNHLY and FYNNEI. This CDR3 comprises 17 residues. V lost 4 bases to trimming and J lost 0 bases, with 18 bases between them.

This clonotype was counted a few times. The V gene is TRBV20-1, the J gene TRBJ2-7, with D uncertain. This CDR3 comprises 13 residues. Germline lookup yields CDR1 DFQATT and CDR2 SNEGSKA (reference sequence). V was shortened by 6 bases and J by 3 bases, with 15 bases between the two germline ends. The chain's CDR3 is CSASEETGYEQYF. The CDR3 region has the DNA TGCAGTGCCTCGGAAGAGACGGGCTACGAGCAGTACTTC.

A note on this clonotype: One base away lies a much larger clone, so this may be a sequencing read error. This chain uses TRBV6-4 with TRBJ1-1; D unclear. This CDR3 is built from 13 residues. Germline V gives CDR1 MRHNA, CDR2 SNTAGT. The CDR3 sequence is CAGSASYGTEAFF. In DNA form, the CDR3 reads TGTGCCGGCAGTGCGTCGTATGGCACTGAAGCTTTCTTT.

This clonotype was found many times. This chain joins TRBV9 and TRBJ1-2; the D is unclear. V was cut by 0 bases and J by 7 bases, with 7 bases left in between. CDR1 is SGDLS and CDR2 is YYNGEE in the germline V gene. The CDR3 is 12 residues long. CDR3 sequence reads: CASSVAGSGYTF. The CDR3 coding sequence is TGTGCCAGCAGCGTAGCAGGATCTGGCTACACCTTC.

The chain employs TRBV12-3 or TRBV12-4 and TRBJ1-2; D unresolved. This CDR3 contains 11 residues. Deletions cut 6 bases from V and 4 bases from J, with 6 bases between. The CDR3 region has the DNA TGTGCCAGCAGGGTCCCCTATGGCTACACCTTC. Translating gives CASRVPYGYTF.

The rearrangement joins TRBV29-1 to TRBJ1-2, with D unresolved. V dropped 6 bases and J dropped 12 bases, with 17 bases sitting between them. The CDR3 spans 11 residues. The germline CDR1 and CDR2 sequences are SQVTM and ANQGSEA. This chain's CDR3 is CSVLVSRRNTF. Here the CDR3 DNA reads TGCAGCGTCCTCGTGAGTCGCAGGAACACCTTC.

This clonotype was observed a handful of times. This chain joins TRBV9 and TRBJ2-2, with no clear D. The CDR3 loop spans 13 amino acids. Trimming removed 3 bases at V and 3 bases at J, with 6 bases between. Looked up from germline, CDR1 is SGDLS and CDR2 is YYNGEE. CDR3 in DNA: TGTGCCAGCAGCGGGATCTACACCGGGGAGCTGTTTTTT. Translated, it gives CASSGIYTGELFF.

J is TRBJ2-7 and V is TRBV18; TRBD1 matches 9 bases. CDR1 KGHSH and CDR2 LQKENI come from the germline V gene. The CDR3 is 17 residues long. The J segment lost 4 bases and the V segment lost 1 base, leaving 11 bases of the junction unmatched. CDR3: CASSPQGIGQGFYEQYF. In DNA form, the CDR3 reads TGTGCCAGCTCACCACAGGGAATAGGACAGGGGTTTTACGAGCAGTACTTC.

The rearrangement uses TRBV7-9 and TRBJ2-1; the D is unclear. This CDR3 has 18 amino acids. Per germline, CDR1 SEHNR and CDR2 FQNEAQ (reference sequence). The V end was cut by 1 base, the J end by 0 bases, with 16 bases between. Here the CDR3 DNA reads TGTGCCAGCAGCTTAGTCCCGGGCTTCTCTAGCTCCTACAATGAGCAGTTCTTC. The encoded protein is CASSLVPGFSSSYNEQFF.

This clonotype has ten or more counts. V is TRBV11-2 and J is TRBJ1-1, with D possibly TRBD1 on 5 matching bases. Trimming stripped 1 base from V and 5 bases from J, with 8 bases between. The CDR3 length is 13 residues. Germline assignment: CDR1 SGHAT and CDR2 FQNNGV. The DNA of the CDR3 is TGTGCCAGCAGCTTAGCAGGGTTTACTGAAGCTTTCTTT. Translated: CASSLAGFTEAFF. Variable domain in full (rest from reference TRBV11-2 and TRBJ1-1): EAGVAQSPRYKIIEKRQSVAFWCNPISGHATLYWYQQILGQGPKLLIQFQNNGVVDDSQLPKDRFSAERLKGVDSTLKIQPAKLEDSAVYLCASSLAGFTEAFFGQGTRLTVV.

The V call is TRBV29-1, the J call TRBJ1-5; tentatively, D is TRBD1 (5 bases). The CDR3 is made up of 13 amino acids. CDR1 SQVTM and CDR2 ANQGSEA come from the germline V gene. Deletions cut 6 bases from V and 0 bases from J, with 9 bases between. The CDR3 region is CSVLTGSNQPQHF. The CDR3 DNA reads TGCAGCGTCCTTACAGGTAGCAATCAGCCCCAGCATTTT.

This clonotype appeared a few times. The J gene is TRBJ1-1, the V gene TRBV20-1; 7 bases are a match to TRBD1. The CDR3 totals 13 residues. Germline CDR1 is DFQATT and CDR2 is SNEGSKA (reference sequence). The V segment lost 2 bases and the J segment 5 bases; nucleotides outside the gene matches: 5. CDR3 protein: CSARPDRLTEAFF. For the CDR3, the DNA is TGCAGTGCTAGACCGGACAGGCTGACTGAAGCTTTCTTT.

As for this clonotype: The junction shows a germline mismatch at one end, possibly a read error. The J gene is TRBJ1-2, the V gene TRBV12-3 or TRBV12-4; a possible D gene is TRBD1 (5 bases). The CDR3 sequence is 14 residues long. The DNA for the CDR3 is TGTGCCAGCAGTGGGGGGGTCCCTAACTATGACTACACCTTC. This encodes CASSGGVPNYDYTF.

This clonotype was detected only a few times. This chain's CDR3 is CASSFQANYGYTF. The CDR3 coding sequence is TGTGCCAGCAGTTTCCAAGCTAACTATGGCTACACCTTC. This rearrangement joins TRBV12-3 or TRBV12-4 to TRBJ1-2; D gene uncertain. There are 13 residues in the CDR3. V lost 3 bases and J 0 bases, leaving 5 bases between the germline ends.

The gene calls are TRBV27 and TRBJ2-1; tentatively, D is TRBD2 (6 bases). The CDR3 runs 17 residues. The V gene's germline CDR1 is MNHEY and CDR2 SMNVEV (reference sequence). The V end lost 5 bases, the J end lost 4 bases, and 21 bases lay between the germline ends. The CDR3 region is CASSLRTPDGRYNEQFF. As DNA, the CDR3 is TGTGCCAGCAGTCTTCGGACCCCGGATGGGAGGTACAATGAGCAGTTCTTC.

This chain connects TRBV19 to TRBJ1-5; D remains unclear. The V and J ends lost 1 base and 4 bases respectively, with 11 bases between them. Germline CDR1 and CDR2: LNHDA and SQIVND (reference sequence). The CDR3 runs 15 residues. The CDR3 sequence: CASSIGSVHNQPQHF. CDR3 DNA: TGTGCCAGTAGTATAGGGTCGGTTCATAATCAGCCCCAGCATTTT.

This clonotype was counted a few times. The chain joins TRBV9 to TRBJ1-2; unclear D gene. The CDR3 has 14 residues. Germline CDR1 reads SGDLS; CDR2 reads YYNGEE. The V and J ends lost 0 bases and 2 bases respectively, with 8 bases between them. The CDR3 region is CASSVAGRNYGYTF. The CDR3 nucleotides read TGTGCCAGCAGCGTAGCTGGGCGGAACTATGGCTACACCTTC.